This TCR beta chain was observed in a study of T cell changes during pregnancy in multiple sclerosis. TCRdb keeps only in-frame clones here, not all; method: immunoSEQ multiplex PCR. The data contain around 63,000 clones, roughly 91% of them singletons. The germline V gene encodes CDR1 SGHRS and CDR2 YFSETQ. V lost 4 bases, J lost 4 bases, and 9 bases lay in between. The CDR3 totals 13 residues. The sequencing used peripheral blood, collected in the third trimester of pregnancy. This TCR was sampled from a female donor in good health, enrolled as a control in a pregnancy study. The chain uses TRBV5-1 and TRBJ1-5; a weak D match, TRBD1 (5 bases). CDR3 residues: CASSRGENQPQHF. In nucleotides, the CDR3 is TGCGCCAGCAGCCGGGGGGAAAATCAGCCCCAGCATTTT. Drawing the rest from reference TRBV5-1 and TRBJ1-5, the complete variable domain is KAGVTQTPRYLIKTRGQQVTLSCSPISGHRSVSWYQQTPGQGLQFLFEYFSETQRNKGNFPGRFSGRQFSNSRSEMNVSTLELGDSALYLCASSRGENQPQHFGDGTRLSIL.